The clone carrying this TCR beta chain has a count of ten or more. This entry is derived from a study of T-cell reconstitution after alpha-beta-depleted transplantation in children. Unique molecular identifiers tagged the TCRbeta library. TCRdb reanalysed the PCR reads using MiXCR and keeps one entry per CDR3 protein. Among over 550,000 distinct CDR3 sequences listed, 10% were seen once. CDR1 is SGHTA, CDR2 FQGTGA, per germline. V was cut by 6 bases and J by 1 base, with 7 bases left in between. The CDR3 is made up of 13 amino acids. This sequence originates from a human donor who donated a stem cell graft to a child with acute myeloid leukemia. This specimen consisted of PBMCs from the stem cell graft donor, obtained from the stem cell graft. V is TRBV7-3 and J is TRBJ2-1; no clear D. The CDR3 DNA is TGTGCCAGCAGTTCGAGGTCCTACAATGAGCAGTTCTTC. Translation gives CASSSRSYNEQFF.